This T cell receptor (beta chain) was sequenced in a study of blood T cells in healthy people across ages. This clonotype was detected a few times. Then a second PCR, running roughly 7 to 11 cycles, was carried out with a sample-barcoded 5' primer and a J-beta primer mix. TCRdb redid the calling of the 5' RACE reads with MiXCR, one entry per CDR3 protein. The table includes 1,800,000 or so distinct CDR3 sequences, 30% to 40% detected once. Germline CDR1 and CDR2: SGDLS and YYNGEE. CDR3 length: 16 amino acids. The chain employs TRBV9 and TRBJ2-7, with TRBD2 identical over 10 bases. The DNA end lines up better with TRBJ2-5; the J call may be wrong. The source of this sequence is a human donor in good health. The sample taken for sequencing was blood. DNA of the CDR3: TGTGCCAGCAGCGTAGCGATTAGCGGGGGGTACCAGACCCAGTACTTC. Protein: CASSVAISGGYQTQYF.